The T cell receptor (beta chain) described here comes from a study of blood T cells in healthy people across ages. In terms of origin and age, donors were healthy Caucasian individuals from Russia aged roughly 6 to 90. Isolation per sample recovered at least 6 million PBMCs. General study findings and limits: Strongly correlated with naive T cell percentage was TCR beta diversity.

Trimming removed 8 bases at V and 6 bases at J, with 17 bases between. This CDR3 spans 13 amino acids. Germline CDR1 MNHNY, CDR2 SVGAGI (reference sequence). This clonotype was counted at least ten times. The antigen is unknown. The authors ran a second PCR of about 6 to 11 cycles using a sample-barcoded 5' primer and a J-beta primer mix. Each cDNA molecule received a tag from a template-switch adaptor that had 12 random nucleotides. TCRdb itself ran the 5' RACE reads through MiXCR, one entry per CDR3 protein. The sample has 710,000 or so distinct CDR3 sequences, about 30% seen once; the top ten hold just over 15%.

J is TRBJ2-7 and V is TRBV6-6; D remains unclear. This clonotype was obtained from a woman older than 75 in good health. The sequenced material came from blood. In DNA, the CDR3 is TGTGCCAGCTTACCCTACCCTACGGGCGAGCAGTACTTC. This encodes CASLPYPTGEQYF.